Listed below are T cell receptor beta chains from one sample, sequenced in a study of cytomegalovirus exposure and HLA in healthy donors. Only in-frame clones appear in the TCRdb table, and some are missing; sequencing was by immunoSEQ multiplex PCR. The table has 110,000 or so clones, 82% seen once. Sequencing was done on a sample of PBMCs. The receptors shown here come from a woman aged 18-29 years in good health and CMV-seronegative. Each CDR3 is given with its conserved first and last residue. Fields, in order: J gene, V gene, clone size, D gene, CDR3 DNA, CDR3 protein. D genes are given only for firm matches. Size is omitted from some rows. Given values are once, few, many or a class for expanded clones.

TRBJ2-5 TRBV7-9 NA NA TGTGCCAGCAGCTTCACCGGGTGGGAGACCCAGTACTTC CASSFTGWETQYF
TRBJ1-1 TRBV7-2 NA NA TGTGCCAGCAGCCCGGTTGGGAACACTGAAGCTTTCTTT CASSPVGNTEAFF
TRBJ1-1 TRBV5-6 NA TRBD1 TGTGCCAGCAGCTCGCCGGGACAGGGGGACACTGAAGCTTTCTTT CASSSPGQGDTEAFF
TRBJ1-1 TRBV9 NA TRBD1 TGTGCCAGCAGCGCGGTCACAGGGGATGGCGCTGAAGCTTTCTTT CASSAVTGDGAEAFF
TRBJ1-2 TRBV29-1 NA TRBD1 TGCAGCGTCGAACAACACGACAGGGTGAATGGCTACACCTTC CSVEQHDRVNGYTF
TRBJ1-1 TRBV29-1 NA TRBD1 TGCAGCGTAGAAGGGACAGGGAAGACTGAAGCTTTCTTT CSVEGTGKTEAFF
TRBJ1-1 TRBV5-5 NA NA TGTGCCAGCAGCTTGTTGGAGGCCTTCCCTGAAGCTTTCTTT CASSLLEAFPEAFF
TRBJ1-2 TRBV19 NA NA TGTGCCAGTAGTATCGACAGCCCCTATGGCTACACCTTC CASSIDSPYGYTF
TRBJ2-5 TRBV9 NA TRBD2 TGTGCCAGCAGCGGAGAGGGGAGACTAGCGATCCAAGAGACCCAGTACTTC CASSGEGRLAIQETQYF
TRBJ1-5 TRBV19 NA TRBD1 TGTGCCAGTAGGTGGACAGGGATATATGAGAGCAATCAGCCCCAGCATTTT CASRWTGIYESNQPQHF
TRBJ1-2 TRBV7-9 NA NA TGTGCCAGCAGCTTCAGCCAAACAGGGAATGGCTACACCTTC CASSFSQTGNGYTF
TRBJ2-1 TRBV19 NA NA TGTGCCAGTAACCGGGGGAGAGGGGTCAATGAGCAGTTCTTC CASNRGRGVNEQFF
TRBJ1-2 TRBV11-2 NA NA TGTGCCAGCAGCTTAGGGGGAGGGGCGAAGGACTATGGCTACACCTTC CASSLGGGAKDYGYTF
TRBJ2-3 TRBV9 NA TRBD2 TGTGCCAGCAGCCCGGGACTAGCGGCAGATACGCAGTATTTT CASSPGLAADTQYF
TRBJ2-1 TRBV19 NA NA TGTGCCAGCAAGAAGGGGGTCTACAATGAGCAGTTCTTC CASKKGVYNEQFF
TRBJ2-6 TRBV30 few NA TGTGCCTGGGATAAGACGGACATCTCTGGGGCCAACGTCCTGACTTTC CAWDKTDISGANVLTF
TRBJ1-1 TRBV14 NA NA TGTGCCAGCAGCCAACGTCGGGGGAACACTGAAGCTTTCTTT CASSQRRGNTEAFF
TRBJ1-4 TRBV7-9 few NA TGTGCCAGCAGCCAAGCGATGGATGAAAAACTGTTTTTT CASSQAMDEKLFF
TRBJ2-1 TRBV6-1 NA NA TGTGCCAGCAGTGAAGCGGGTAGCGAAAACTACAATGAGCAGTTCTTC CASSEAGSENYNEQFF
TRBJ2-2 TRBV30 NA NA TGTGCCTGGATTCGCTACGCGCACACCGGGGAGCTGTTTTTT CAWIRYAHTGELFF
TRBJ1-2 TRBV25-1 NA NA TGTGCCAGCAGTGAACAGGGTTGGCATGGCTACACCTTC CASSEQGWHGYTF
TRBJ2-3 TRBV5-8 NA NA TGTGCCAGCAGCACCCGGTTTGGAGGGGAATCCACAGATACGCAGTATTTT CASSTRFGGESTDTQYF
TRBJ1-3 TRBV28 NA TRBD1 TGTGCCAGCAGTTTGGGCCAGGGGGCTGGAAACACCATATATTTT CASSLGQGAGNTIYF
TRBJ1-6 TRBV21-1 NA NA TGTGCCAGCAGCAAAGCGTTCGCAGGGGGCAGGAATTCACCCCTCCACTTT CASSKAFAGGRNSPLHF
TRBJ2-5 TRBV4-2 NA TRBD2 TGTGCCAGCAGCCAGGGGACTAGCGGGAGACAAGAGACCCAGTACTTC CASSQGTSGRQETQYF
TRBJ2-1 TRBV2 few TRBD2 TGTGCCAGCAGTGAAGGGTTAGCGGGAGGTCAAGGCAATGAGCAGTTCTTC CASSEGLAGGQGNEQFF
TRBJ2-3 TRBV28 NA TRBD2 TGTGCCAGCACCCTCCCCGGTTTTAGCGGGTCACCAGGGACAGATACGCAGTATTTT CASTLPGFSGSPGTDTQYF
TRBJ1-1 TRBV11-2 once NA TGTGCCAGCAGCTTAGGGGGGGTTGGCACTGAAGCTTTCTTT CASSLGGVGTEAFF
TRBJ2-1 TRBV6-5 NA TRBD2 TGTGCCAGCAGTTTTTTGGGAGGGCAGGAGTTCTTC CASSFLGGQEFF
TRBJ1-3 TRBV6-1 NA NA TGTGCCAGCAGTGAGAGGGTGGCCGGCGGCGTTGGAGCTGGAAACACCATATATTTT CASSERVAGGVGAGNTIYF
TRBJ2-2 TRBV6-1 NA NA TGTGCCAGCAGTGCGGGGTCGAACACCGGGGAGCTGTTTTTT CASSAGSNTGELFF
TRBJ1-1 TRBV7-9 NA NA TGTGCCAGCAGCTTTTTGTCGGGGAACACTGAAGCTTTCTTT CASSFLSGNTEAFF
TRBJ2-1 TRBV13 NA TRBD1 TGTGCCAGCAGCCGAACGGGACAGGACTACAATGAGCAGTTCTTC CASSRTGQDYNEQFF
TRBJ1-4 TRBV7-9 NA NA TGTGCCAGCAGTCCCGGGACAACTAATGAAAAACTGTTTTTT CASSPGTTNEKLFF
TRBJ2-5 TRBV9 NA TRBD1 TGTGCCAGCAGCGTCCCCGGGACAGGGGAAGAGACCCAGTACTTC CASSVPGTGEETQYF
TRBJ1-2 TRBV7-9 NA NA TGTGCCAGCAGCCGGTTTGGACAAAACTATGGCTACACCTTC CASSRFGQNYGYTF
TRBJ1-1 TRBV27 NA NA TGTGCCAGCAGTTTAGACATCTCCATGAACACTGAAGCTTTCTTT CASSLDISMNTEAFF
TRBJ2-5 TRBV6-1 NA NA TGTGCCACGGACAGCCAAGAGACCCAGTACTTC CATDSQETQYF
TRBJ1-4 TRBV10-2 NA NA TGCGCCAGCACCGGAGAAACCCCGGGACTTCCAGAAAAACTGTTTTTT CASTGETPGLPEKLFF
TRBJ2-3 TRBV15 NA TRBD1 TGTGCCACCAGCAGAGTGGGACAGAACACAGATACGCAGTATTTT CATSRVGQNTDTQYF